The clone carrying this TCR beta chain was seen ten or more times. Its antigen is unknown. This entry belongs to a study of early T cells in non-severe SARS-CoV-2 infection. At the level of the study: Sequencing targeted bulk RNA from unsorted whole blood, leaving chains unpaired. Points from the study as a whole: VDJdb matches were skewed toward anti-spike CD8 T cell responses.

This CDR3 contains 13 residues. V was pared by 5 bases and J by 1 base, with 9 bases between. Germline CDR1 reads SGHTA; CDR2 reads FQGNSA. Unique molecular identifiers were attached to individual cDNA molecules. TCRdb passed the 5' RACE reads through MiXCR, listing each CDR3 protein once. The data show about 60,000 distinct CDR3 sequences, with around 5.6% seen just once and almost 7% held by the top ten. The sequence was obtained from an adult who was a healthcare worker with PCR-confirmed SARS-CoV-2 infection or an uninfected control (not recorded which). V gene TRBV7-2 combines with J gene TRBJ2-7; D may be TRBD1 (5 bases). Sequencing was carried out using whole blood. Here the CDR3 reads CASSPPGSYEQYF. The CDR3 region has the DNA TGTGCCAGCAGCCCACCAGGGTCCTACGAGCAGTACTTC.